Listed below are T cell receptor beta chains from one sample, sequenced in a study of CD8+ T cells in alopecia areata. Libraries were prepared by immunoSEQ multiplex PCR; TCRdb keeps only in-frame clonotypes and omits some of them. The table shows about 210,000 clones, with less than 65% occurring only once. The material sequenced was CD4+ T cells sorted from blood, taken at week 4, from a patient treated with tofacitinib. Source of these receptors: a human donor with alopecia areata. CDR3s include the opening cysteine and the closing phenylalanine or tryptophan. A D gene is named only where the DNA matches it firmly. Clone size is stated in some rows and not others, as once, few, many or a class when expanded.

>TRBV20-1|once|TRBJ2-7|-
TGCAGTGCTAGAGAGACCTACGAGCAGTACTTC
CSARETYEQYF
>TRBV7-9|-|TRBJ1-5|TRBD1
TGTGCCAGCAGCCTGGACAGGGGAGGCAATCAGCCCCAGCATTTT
CASSLDRGGNQPQHF
>TRBV4-3|-|TRBJ1-2|-
TGCGCCAGCAGCCCCCAAGAGGGCAATAACTATGGCTACACCTTC
CASSPQEGNNYGYTF
>TRBV9|few|TRBJ1-6|-
TGTGCCAGCAGCGTAGAGGGGAACCCTGGGTCACCCCTCCACTTT
CASSVEGNPGSPLHF
>TRBV7-9|-|TRBJ1-2|TRBD1
TGTGCCAGCAGCCCAGGGACAGGGGACTATGGCTACACCTTC
CASSPGTGDYGYTF
>TRBV5-4|few|TRBJ2-3|-
TGTGCCAGCAGCATGGGACTTTCCACAGATACGCAGTATTTT
CASSMGLSTDTQYF
>TRBV5-1|-|TRBJ2-5|-
TGCGCCAGCTCCCCGGCGGAAGAGACCCAGTACTTC
CASSPAEETQYF
>TRBV2|few|TRBJ1-2|-
TGTGCCAGCAGTGACTCCAGCACCAACTATGGCTACACCTTC
CASSDSSTNYGYTF
>TRBV6-6|many|TRBJ1-3|TRBD1
TGTGCCAGCAGATCGGGACAGACCGGAAACACCATATATTTT
CASRSGQTGNTIYF
>TRBV6-5|-|TRBJ1-4|TRBD1
TGTGCCAGCACCAGGGGGAACAATGAAAAACTGTTTTTT
CASTRGNNEKLFF
>TRBV6-5|-|TRBJ1-5|-
TGTGCCAGCAGTACAGGGTGGGGCCAGCCCCAGCATTTT
CASSTGWGQPQHF
>TRBV7-9|-|TRBJ1-4|TRBD1
TGTGCCAGCAGCCAAACAGGGGGCCGGGTGGAAAAACTGTTTTTT
CASSQTGGRVEKLFF
>TRBV11-2|-|TRBJ1-1|-
TGTGCCAGCAGCCCAGAGAGGGCGGGGGGAGCTTTCTTT
CASSPERAGGAFF
>TRBV4-2|-|TRBJ1-3|-
TGTGCCAGCAGCCAAGTGGACGTCACTGGAAACACCATATATTTT
CASSQVDVTGNTIYF
>TRBV6-1|-|TRBJ2-6|-
TGTGCCAGCAGTGAATACCTCTCTGGGGCCAACGTCCTGACTTTC
CASSEYLSGANVLTF
>TRBV30|few|TRBJ1-3|-
TGTGCCTGGAGTATCGGGGATGCAGGAAACACCATATATTTT
CAWSIGDAGNTIYF
>TRBV4-1|-|TRBJ2-3|-
TGCGCCAGCAGCCAAGAGACTAGCACAGATACGCAGTATTTT
CASSQETSTDTQYF
>TRBV11-2|once|TRBJ2-1|TRBD1
TGTGCCAGCAGCTTAGGAGGGACAGGAAGGGTGAATGAGCAGTTCTTC
CASSLGGTGRVNEQFF
>TRBV29-1|-|TRBJ1-4|-
TGCAGCGTTGAAGTGCGGACCCCGGGGGAAAAACTGTTTTTT
CSVEVRTPGEKLFF
>TRBV6-5|-|TRBJ2-3|-
TGTGCCAGCAGCCTGAGGGGGAGCACAGATACGCAGTATTTT
CASSLRGSTDTQYF